Listed here are 10 T cell receptor beta chains from one sample, sequenced in a study of early T cells in non-severe SARS-CoV-2 infection. TCRdb ran MiXCR on the 5' RACE reads and lists one entry per CDR3 protein. Among about 33,000 distinct CDR3 sequences, about 5% were seen once, and the ten largest hold 11% to 15%. The specimen was whole blood. The receptors come from an adult who was a healthcare worker with PCR-confirmed SARS-CoV-2 infection or an uninfected control (not recorded which).

This clonotype was recorded many times. This rearrangement joins TRBV6-6 to TRBJ1-5; no firm D call. CDR1 is MNHNY, CDR2 SVGAGI, per germline (reference sequence). The CDR3 runs 13 residues. With 10 bases removed from V and 7 bases from J, the gap between germline ends came to 17 bases. The CDR3 DNA reads TGTGCCACCACCCCCGTGGTGAGGCAGCCCCAGCATTTT. This encodes CATTPVVRQPQHF.

The genes are TRBV10-2 and TRBJ2-5; no definite D call. This CDR3 has 13 amino acids. Germline-derived CDR1 and CDR2 are WSHSY and SAAADI. Trimming shortened V by 6 bases and J by 5 bases, and 13 bases separated the two germline ends. The CDR3 here is CASRDQVLETQYF. The CDR3 DNA reads TGCGCCAGCAGGGACCAAGTATTGGAGACCCAGTACTTC.

In its sample, this clonotype ranks as medium-sized. The genes are TRBV19 and TRBJ1-1; 9 positions match TRBD1. This CDR3 spans 13 amino acids. Trimming cost V 5 bases and J 7 bases; bases outside gene matches: 5. Germline assignment: CDR1 LNHDA and CDR2 SQIVND (reference sequence). The DNA of the CDR3 is TGTGCCAGTAGTCCTCGGACAGGGGATGAAGCTTTCTTT. This gives the protein CASSPRTGDEAFF.

The chain joins TRBV2 to TRBJ1-1, with D unresolved. Germline CDR1 is SNHLY and CDR2 is FYNNEI. V was clipped by 1 base and J by 5 bases, with 8 bases between them. The CDR3 has 13 residues. DNA for the CDR3: TGTGCCAGCAGTGAAGACCAGATGACTGAAGCTTTCTTT. Residues: CASSEDQMTEAFF.

This clonotype was seen repeatedly, ten times or more. The chain is built from TRBV11-2 and TRBJ2-5, with 7 bases aligning to TRBD2. The CDR3 is made up of 16 amino acids. V dropped 2 bases and J dropped 0; count of bases not matched to a gene: 6. Germline CDR1 and CDR2: SGHAT and FQNNGV. CDR3 nucleotide sequence: TGTGCCAGCAGCTTAAGAGGGCGGGGGAACCAAGAGACCCAGTACTTC. Translation gives CASSLRGRGNQETQYF.

This clonotype was seen a handful of times. The rearrangement uses TRBV30 and TRBJ1-4; TRBD1 is a possible D gene (5 bases). CDR1 and CDR2 from the germline V gene are GTSNPN and SVGIG (reference sequence). The CDR3 has 12 residues. Trimming removed 5 bases from V and 8 bases from J, with 12 bases in between. The DNA for the CDR3 is TGTGCCTGGTCCGGGGGGAGGGAAAAACTGTTTTTT. Protein sequence: CAWSGGREKLFF.

This clonotype has just a few counts. The chain's CDR3 is CASSARLVLTYEQYF. CDR3 nucleotides: TGTGCCAGCAGCGCCCGACTAGTTCTCACCTACGAGCAGTACTTC. The genes are TRBV11-2 and TRBJ2-7, with a tentative D call TRBD2 (6 bases). V dropped 5 bases and J dropped 2 bases, with 16 bases sitting between them. The CDR3 spans 15 residues. Germline V gene lookup returns CDR1 SGHAT and CDR2 FQNNGV.

This clonotype was seen ten or more times. The chain links TRBV29-1 to TRBJ1-2, with D maybe TRBD1 (5 bases). CDR3 length: 12 residues. Trimming shortened V by 5 bases and J by 7 bases, and 14 bases separated the two germline ends. Per the germline V gene, CDR1 is SQVTM and CDR2 is ANQGSEA. DNA of the CDR3: TGCAGCGTTATGACCGGGACCGGTGGCTACACCTTC. Its protein product is CSVMTGTGGYTF. The full variable domain, rest sourced from reference TRBV29-1 and TRBJ1-2, is SAVISQKPSRDICQRGTSLTIQCQVDSQVTMMFWYRQQPGQSLTLIATANQGSEATYESGFVIDKFPISRPNLTFSTLTVSNMSPEDSSIYLCSVMTGTGGYTFGSGTRLTVV.

J is TRBJ2-7 and V is TRBV19; the D gene could be TRBD1 or TRBD2 (6 bases each). The CDR3 is made up of 14 amino acids. Germline CDR1 and CDR2: LNHDA and SQIVND (reference sequence). V dropped 7 bases and J dropped 0 bases, with 13 bases sitting between them. This CDR3 reads CASTPGGTSYEQYF. Written as DNA, the CDR3 is TGTGCCAGTACCCCCGGGGGCACCTCCTACGAGCAGTACTTC.

This sequence joins TRBV7-2 and TRBJ1-4; D remains unclear. V was cut by 5 bases and J by 8 bases, with 9 bases left in between. Germline-derived CDR1 and CDR2 are SGHTA and FQGNSA. The CDR3 totals 12 residues. Here the CDR3 reads CASSPGGEKLFF. For the CDR3, the DNA is TGTGCCAGCAGCCCCGGCGGGGAAAAACTGTTTTTT.